This T cell receptor (beta chain) originates from a study of T cells after posttransplantation cyclophosphamide. Clones were read by immunoSEQ multiplex PCR, and TCRdb kept only the in-frame ones, dropping some. The sample has 20,000 to 25,000 clones, none seen only once. Germline V CDR1 and CDR2: SEHNR, FQNEAQ (reference sequence). The CDR3 is 15 amino acids. With 5 bases clipped from V and 4 bases from J, the junction kept 5 bases outside the gene matches. This clone came up many times. This TCR was recovered from a woman aged 55-70 years in good health, CMV-negative, and a related stem cell transplant donor. This rearrangement joins TRBV7-9 to TRBJ2-1; TRBD2 matches 10 bases. The sequencing input was PBMCs. The CDR3 sequence is CASSPSGGIYNEQFF. Written as DNA, the CDR3 is TGTGCCAGCAGCCCTAGCGGGGGAATTTACAATGAGCAGTTCTTC.